This TCR beta chain came from a study of human T cells and chemical hapten exposure (dated by TCRdb to about 2021). In terms of the full investigation: For sensitization, 2% DPC in acetone was applied to a roughly 2 cm by roughly 2 cm area of upper inner arm skin. Weekly therapeutic DPC doses were additionally applied to the scalp of patients throughout the roughly 24-week study period. Patch testing was performed on the upper back with Finn chambers containing 0.01% DPC, and the patch tests were scored after 6 days according to International Contact Dermatitis Research Group standards. The mostly female patient cohort included alopecia areata with under or over 50% scalp involvement, alopecia totalis and alopecia universalis. The libraries were sequenced as a pool, and the TCR yield per sample differed mostly because of small variations in library volumes within the pool. The study tracked peripheral blood TCR repertoire changes in vivo during primary and secondary sensitization to the hapten diphenylcyclopropenone (DPC) in alopecia patients. Blood samples were taken from patients before sensitization (week 0) and then at 2, 6 and about 24 weeks after DPC sensitization. For TCR sequencing, blood came from over 25 alopecia patients at anywhere from one to four time points (pre-sensitization, 2, 6 and 24 weeks). The paper as a whole reports these results and caveats: Patch test score was positively correlated with the number of PT1 expanded TCRs, with significance at thresholds 8, 16 and 32 but not at 4. After repeated subsampling, the strength of the expansion versus patch-test correlation and the threshold at which it became significant changed. DPC sensitization did not change the number of TCRs with a frequency above 1 in 1000, and there was no evidence of changes in global repertoire structure. All patients had alopecia, a presumed autoimmune disease, so their immune response might differ from that of healthy individuals. Expanded TCRs formed significantly more large CDR3 similarity clusters than pre-sensitization or healthy control sets, consistent with antigen-driven responses.

Cut back by 6 bases and 0 bases, the V and J ends lie 11 bases apart. The germline V gene encodes CDR1 DFQATT and CDR2 SNEGSKA (reference sequence). The CDR3, from cysteine to phenylalanine, totals 13 residues. Kept here is only the CDR3 DNA, which spans 39 bases and is read in frame from base 1. The library was obtained by RACE. The instrument was a NextSeq 500. During library preparation, unique molecular identifiers were attached to individual cDNA molecules so that TCRs could be counted quantitatively and reproducibly. From each blood RNA sample, both TCR alpha and TCR beta chains were sequenced. On the authors' methods: The median number of TCRs per sample was over 95,000, ranging from about 20,000 to 690,600. V, J and CDR3 annotation of the TCR reads was carried out using the Decombinator software suite. To make PS versus PT1 abundance plots, every sample was subsampled to the same number of TCRs (28,000). TCRs were defined as expanded if absent before sensitization and observed at least eight times at the 2-week time point. The public reads were run again by TCRdb, first through fastp at Q25 and then through MiXCR, and only productive beta chains were kept. Rows are combined by CDR3 protein, so each entry shows the most common genes and DNA. Here the V and J calls rest on TCRdb's processing, not on the authors' analysis. Here the sample has more than 150,000 distinct CDR3 sequences; 30% occur a single time. Clones ranked in the top ten supply roughly 3% of the sample.

According to the study, the label for this sample's time point signals: pre-sensitization, week 0. The label giving this sample's treatment or condition can be read as: therapeutic diphenylcyclopropenone sensitization with weekly scalp DPC. At every patch-test visit, the blood draw took place before the patch test was put on. To be eligible, patients had to be aged 18 to 70, diagnosed with alopecia and judged suitable for DPC therapy, while pregnant patients were excluded. Unfractionated whole blood was collected in Tempus Blood RNA tubes, and total RNA was extracted from that blood. As concerns this clonotype: This receptor's antigen is unknown. No qualities accompany the bases; no much larger clone lies one base away.

The chain is encoded by TRBV20-1 joined to TRBJ1-2; too little of a D gene remains to name it. The source is a woman between 25 and 40 years old with alopecia areata. Some clones in this sample may be carry-over from other donors' samples. The input for sequencing was whole blood, taken in connection with sensitization to the hapten diphenylcyclopropenone (DPC). CDR3 region: CSALGTANYGYTF. The bases are TGCAGTGCCCTAGGAACAGCTAACTATGGCTACACCTTC.